Reported below is one T cell receptor (beta chain). Sequence at one end of the junction differs from germline and may be a read error. The sample is drawn from a study of blood T cell repertoires in COVID-19. Clones were read by immunoSEQ multiplex PCR, and TCRdb kept only the in-frame ones, dropping some. The sample carries under 300,000 clones, about 90% recorded once. The CDR3 runs to 16 residues. Germline CDR1 is MRHNA and CDR2 is SNTAGT. Input material: peripheral blood. This clonotype originated in an older woman with COVID-19, enrolled during active disease. The chain couples TRBV6-4 to TRBJ2-5; TRBD2 matches 11 bases. The CDR3 loop reads CASRDLAGGSQKTQYF. The CDR3 DNA reads TGTGCCAGCAGGGATCTAGCGGGGGGTTCCCAAAAGACCCAGTACTTC.